The following is a T cell receptor (beta chain) sequence with its context. Repertoires were generated with immunoSEQ multiplex PCR, while TCRdb's copy carries only in-frame clones and drops some. Among around 110,000 clones listed, over 80% were seen once. The entry originates in a study of radiotherapy plus CTLA-4 blockade in lung cancer. The V gene's germline CDR1 is MNHEY and CDR2 SVGAGI. The V and J ends lost 5 bases and 1 base respectively, with 14 bases between them. The CDR3 length is 15 residues. Sequences were derived from peripheral blood, sampled from a patient treated with radiotherapy plus ipilimumab. This sequence was found in a human donor with non-small cell lung cancer that progressed on radiotherapy plus ipilimumab. The V gene is TRBV6-5, the J gene TRBJ1-1; D is possibly TRBD1 (6 bases). CDR3 loop: CASSNHQTGNTEAFF. Here the CDR3 DNA reads TGTGCCAGCAGTAACCACCAGACAGGGAACACTGAAGCTTTCTTT.